One sample yielded the 7 T cell receptor beta chains listed below, sequenced in a study of blood T cell repertoires in COVID-19. Assay used: immunoSEQ multiplex PCR; TCRdb lists only in-frame clones, some missing. This table has approximately 280,000 clones, 89% appearing once. Sequenced input: peripheral blood. All receptors derive from a man in his fifties or sixties with acute or convalescent COVID-19.

The CDR3 sequence is CASSLSGQGYQPQHF. The CDR3 DNA reads as TGTGCCAGCAGTTTATCTGGACAGGGCTATCAGCCCCAGCATTTT. The chain is built from TRBV27 and TRBJ1-5, with 8 bases identical to TRBD1. Germline trimming cut 0 bases from V and 5 bases from J; bases unmatched to any gene: 3. Germline CDR1 is MNHEY and CDR2 is SMNVEV (reference sequence). The CDR3 runs 15 residues.

CDR3 nucleotide sequence: TGTGCCAGCAGCTTAAGTAGCGGGGGGGCGGAGACCCAGTACTTC. This sequence encodes CASSLSSGGAETQYF. V gene TRBV7-9 combines with J gene TRBJ2-5, with 11 bases matching TRBD2. The CDR3 is 15 residues long. The trim removed 2 bases at V and 5 bases at J, leaving 4 bases unmatched. Germline V gene data show CDR1 as SEHNR and CDR2 as FQNEAQ (reference sequence).

This chain connects TRBV7-3 to TRBJ1-2; 9 nucleotides line up with TRBD1. The CDR3 is made up of 15 amino acids. Losses at the gene ends were 5 bases for V and 6 bases for J; bases not matched to a gene: 10. Germline CDR1 and CDR2: SGHTA and FQGTGA. CDR3: CASSPPTGGIDGYTF. The CDR3 region has the DNA TGTGCCAGCAGCCCTCCGACAGGGGGAATAGATGGCTACACCTTC.

J is TRBJ2-7 and V is TRBV7-9; D gene unclear. Deletions cut 0 bases from V and 3 bases from J, with 6 bases between. The CDR3 has 13 amino acids. CDR1 is SEHNR, CDR2 FQNEAQ, per germline (reference sequence). The CDR3 sequence: CASSLAAGYEQYF. In DNA, the CDR3 is TGTGCCAGCAGCTTAGCGGCAGGCTACGAGCAGTACTTC.

The rearrangement links TRBV27 to TRBJ1-5; no definite D call. Germline CDR1 MNHEY, CDR2 SMNVEV (reference sequence). This CDR3 has 14 residues. Deletions cut 5 bases from V and 2 bases from J, with 10 bases between. The CDR3 sequence: CASSPYQGNQPQHF. CDR3 DNA sequence: TGTGCCAGCAGTCCCTACCAGGGCAATCAGCCCCAGCATTTT.

The chain recombines TRBV19 with TRBJ1-2; TRBD1 matches at 9 bases. CDR1 is LNHDA, CDR2 SQIVND, per germline (reference sequence). The CDR3 runs 14 residues. V shed 5 bases and J 4 bases; nucleotides not matched to a gene: 5. The CDR3 loop reads CASSLGQGSYGYTF. In nucleotides, the CDR3 is TGTGCCAGTAGTCTGGGACAGGGTTCCTATGGCTACACCTTC. Using reference TRBV19 and TRBJ1-2 for the parts outside the CDR3, the full variable domain is DGGITQSPKYLFRKEGQNVTLSCEQNLNHDAMYWYRQDPGQGLRLIYYSQIVNDFQKGDIAEGYSVSREKKESFPLTVTSAQKNPTAFYLCASSLGQGSYGYTFGSGTRLTVV.

This chain uses TRBV3-1 (or the pseudogene TRBV3-2) with TRBJ1-1, with a possible D match to TRBD1 (5 bases). This CDR3 is 14 amino acids long. The germline V gene has CDR1 LGHDT and CDR2 YNNKEL (reference sequence). The V end was cut by 4 bases, the J end by 6 bases, with 15 bases between. This CDR3 reads CASSPQGGVPEAFF. The CDR3 region has the DNA TGTGCCAGCAGCCCCCAGGGAGGGGTTCCTGAAGCTTTCTTT.